The entry that follows covers one T cell receptor beta chain sequence. Its antigen is unidentified. This entry comes from a study of cytomegalovirus exposure and HLA in healthy donors. In the PCR, 60 Vbeta and 13 Jbeta primers were used. Authors' processing steps: Counted up in a later analysis, unique TCR beta chains came to some 75 million, with around 11 million shared. Assay: immunoSEQ multiplex PCR; the TCRdb copy retains only in-frame clones and omits some. V and J calls and clone size are as listed in that table; D and trimming were resolved from the DNA. The sample holds approximately 200,000 clones, roughly 80% seen once. Germline V gives CDR1 LNHDA, CDR2 SQIVND (reference sequence). The CDR3 consists of 14 residues. Study results and caveats: In presence/absence analyses, roughly uniform sequencing depth across donors was assumed. Likely technical artifact: a cluster of highly shared sequence variants.

The gene calls are TRBV19 and TRBJ1-3; perhaps TRBD1 as D (6 bases). Sequenced material: PBMCs. The receptor was derived from a woman between 18 and 29 years old in good health and CMV-seronegative. This chain's CDR3 is CPISGGGAGNTIYF. CDR3 nucleotides: TGTCCTATAAGCGGGGGCGGTGCTGGAAACACCATATATTTT.